These 29 T cell receptor beta chains were all obtained from the same sample, sequenced in a study of radiation and T cells in renal cell carcinoma. Some clones are missing from TCRdb's copy, which holds only in-frame ones; the method was immunoSEQ multiplex PCR. This table has 95,000 or so clones, around 88% appearing once. Time point: baseline pretreatment blood. The sample's treatment: 15 Gy SBRT to primary tumor, nephrectomy 4 weeks later. The material sequenced was blood, taken from a patient whose treatment included radiotherapy and nephrectomy. The receptors derive from a middle-aged man with renal cell carcinoma.

J is TRBJ1-2 and V is TRBV7-2; 7 bases are a match to TRBD1. The trim removed 5 bases at V and 8 bases at J, leaving 2 bases unmatched. The germline V gene has CDR1 SGHTA and CDR2 FQGNSA. CDR3 length: 11 residues. This CDR3 reads CASSQQGGYTF. CDR3 sequence (DNA): TGTGCCAGCAGCCAACAGGGGGGCTACACCTTC.

The V and J genes are TRBV21-1 and TRBJ2-2. TRBV21-1 is a recognized pseudogene. The CDR3 is 16 amino acids. CDR3: CASIETGTENTGELFF. The CDR3 DNA reads as TGTGCCAGCATCGAGACCGGGACGGAGAACACCGGGGAGCTGTTTTTT.

The V gene is TRBV18, the J gene TRBJ1-2; D gene uncertain. The CDR3 totals 14 residues. The germline CDR1 and CDR2 sequences are KGHSH and LQKENI. The V end was cut by 2 bases, the J end by 0 bases, with 7 bases between. CDR3: CASSPGVTNYGYTF. Here the CDR3 DNA reads TGTGCCAGCTCACCAGGGGTAACTAACTATGGCTACACCTTC.

CDR3 residues: CASSVWDSYNEQFF. In DNA form, the CDR3 reads TGTGCCAGCAGCGTGTGGGACAGTTACAATGAGCAGTTCTTC. V usage is TRBV7-8 and J usage is TRBJ2-1, with TRBD1 matching 7 bases. The CDR3 length is 14 residues. CDR1 and CDR2 from the germline V gene are SGHVS and FQNEAQ. Trimming cost V 5 bases and J 4 bases; bases outside gene matches: 5. Variable domain in full (rest from reference TRBV7-8 and TRBJ2-1): GAGVSQSPRYKVAKRGQDVALRCDPISGHVSLFWYQQALGQGPEFLTYFQNEAQLDKSGLPSDRFFAERPEGSVSTLKIQRTQQEDSAVYLCASSVWDSYNEQFFGPGTRLTVL.

The rearrangement links TRBV6-5 to TRBJ2-5; unclear D gene. CDR3 length: 14 amino acids. The V gene lost 2 bases and the J gene lost 3 bases, with 10 bases spanning the gap. In germline, CDR1 is MNHEY, CDR2 SVGAGI. Here the CDR3 DNA reads TGTGCCAGCAGTTACCCCGGAAAAGAAGAGACCCAGTACTTC. The encoded protein is CASSYPGKEETQYF.

The sample holds one count of this clone. The J gene is TRBJ2-2, the V gene TRBV27; tentatively, D is TRBD1 or TRBD2 (6 bases each). The V end was cut by 10 bases, the J end by 1 base, with 10 bases between. The CDR3 has 13 residues. Germline loops: CDR1 MNHEY, CDR2 SMNVEV (reference sequence). This CDR3 is CAIGGGNTGELFF. The DNA for the CDR3 is TGTGCCATCGGAGGGGGGAACACCGGGGAGCTGTTTTTT.

In its sample, this clone was seen a few times. The chain links TRBV7-9 to TRBJ1-1; D unclear. Trimming removed 3 bases at V and 1 base at J, with 9 bases between. Germline values: CDR1 SEHNR, CDR2 FQNEAQ (reference sequence). The CDR3 loop spans 14 amino acids. CDR3 nucleotide sequence: TGTGCCAGCAGCTTTACTGACACGAACACTGAAGCTTTCTTT. It codes for CASSFTDTNTEAFF.

The chain links TRBV7-9 to TRBJ1-1, with no clear D. V lost 0 bases and J 1 base, leaving 9 bases between the germline ends. The CDR3 is 15 amino acids. Per germline, CDR1 SEHNR and CDR2 FQNEAQ (reference sequence). The CDR3 protein is CASSLAGPWNTEAFF. Written as DNA, the CDR3 is TGTGCCAGCAGCTTAGCCGGCCCGTGGAACACTGAAGCTTTCTTT.

The rearrangement joins TRBV6-6 to TRBJ1-4, with D possibly being TRBD1 (6 bases). Trimming left V 5 bases short and J 6 bases short, with 19 bases between. CDR1 MNHNY and CDR2 SVGAGI come from the germline V gene (reference sequence). The CDR3 covers 16 residues. The CDR3 sequence: CASSLGGGATYEKLFF. In DNA form, the CDR3 reads TGTGCCAGCAGTCTAGGGGGGGGCGCGACTTATGAAAAACTGTTTTTT.

The rearrangement joins TRBV2 to TRBJ2-3; 12 bases line up with TRBD2. After removal of 4 bases from V and 6 bases from J, the junction contained 8 bases not matched to a gene. CDR3 length: 16 amino acids. The germline V gene has CDR1 SNHLY and CDR2 FYNNEI. CDR3 DNA sequence: TGTGCCAGCAGTGTGGGGCTAGCGGGAGGGTGGGATACGCAGTATTTT. Translated, it gives CASSVGLAGGWDTQYF. Using reference TRBV2 and TRBJ2-3 for the parts outside the CDR3, the full variable domain is EPEVTQTPSHQVTQMGQEVILRCVPISNHLYFYWYRQILGQKVEFLVSFYNNEISEKSEIFDDQFSVERPDGSNFTLKIRSTKLEDSAMYFCASSVGLAGGWDTQYFGPGTRLTVL.

The CDR3 protein is CASSMAVAGGTAQYF. CDR3 DNA sequence: TGTGCCAGCAGCATGGCGGTAGCGGGAGGCACCGCGCAGTATTTT. The chain carries TRBV14 and TRBJ2-3, with 10 bases lining up with TRBD2. The CDR3 sequence is 15 residues long. The J segment lost 10 bases and the V segment lost 5 bases, leaving 12 bases of the junction unmatched. Germline V lookup: CDR1 SGHDN, CDR2 FVKESK.

This rearrangement joins TRBV5-5 to TRBJ1-6; a possible D gene is TRBD1 (6 bases). Trimming stripped 0 bases from V and 9 bases from J, with 10 bases between. CDR1 and CDR2 from the germline V gene are SGHKS and YYEKEE (reference sequence). CDR3 size: 14 residues. CDR3 residues: CASSLADSASPLHF. CDR3 DNA sequence: TGTGCCAGCAGCTTGGCGGACAGTGCTTCACCCCTCCACTTT.

The chain recombines TRBV4-3 with TRBJ2-3, with D possibly matching TRBD1 (6 bases). Germline V gene lookup returns CDR1 LGHNA and CDR2 YSLEER. V lost 1 base, J lost 2 bases, and 10 bases lay in between. This CDR3 has 15 amino acids. CDR3 in DNA: TGCGCCAGCAGCCAAGTGGCAGGGGCCACAGATACGCAGTATTTT. Translating it yields CASSQVAGATDTQYF.

This chain connects TRBV19 to TRBJ2-3; D might be TRBD1 (5 bases). The CDR3 runs 12 residues. Germline values: CDR1 LNHDA, CDR2 SQIVND (reference sequence). The V and J ends lost 10 bases and 3 bases respectively, with 11 bases between them. In DNA, the CDR3 is TGTGCCACCTACTCAGGGACAGATACGCAGTATTTT. It translates to CATYSGTDTQYF.

Points on this clone: Different DNA sequences within this sample yield the same CDR3. CDR3 DNA: TGTGCCAGCGGCCGGGGGCCGACCGGGGAGCTGTTTTTT. As protein: CASGRGPTGELFF. V and J are TRBV9 and TRBJ2-2, with D tentatively TRBD1 or TRBD2 (6 bases each). Germline-derived CDR1 and CDR2 are SGDLS and YYNGEE. V was clipped by 7 bases and J by 5 bases, with 12 bases between them. The CDR3 length is 13 residues.

The chain combines TRBV19 with TRBJ1-2; 7 bases are shared with TRBD1. Germline trimming cut 4 bases from V and 3 bases from J; bases unmatched to any gene: 2. This CDR3 comprises 13 residues. Germline-derived CDR1 and CDR2 are LNHDA and SQIVND (reference sequence). The CDR3 protein is CASSRDSHYGYTF. CDR3 coding DNA: TGTGCCAGTAGTAGGGACAGCCACTATGGCTACACCTTC.

The rearrangement joins TRBV10-3 to TRBJ1-3; no definite D call. V lost 10 bases to trimming and J lost 0 bases, with 13 bases between them. CDR1 is ENHRY and CDR2 is SYGVKD in the germline V gene. This CDR3 comprises 14 residues. This CDR3 reads CATQETLSGNTIYF. Written as DNA, the CDR3 is TGTGCCACCCAGGAGACCCTCTCTGGAAACACCATATATTTT.

With respect to this clone: A much more abundant neighbour one base away suggests this may be a read error. The rearrangement joins TRBV2 to TRBJ1-6; possibly TRBD1 for D (5 bases). The CDR3 totals 15 residues. Germline CDR1 reads SNHLY; CDR2 reads FYNNEI. The CDR3 loop is CTSVPRDFYNSPLHF. CDR3 DNA: TGTACCAGCGTACCCCGGGACTTTTATAATTCACCCCTCCACTTT.

The CDR3 region has the DNA TGTGCCAGCAGTGGTGCAGCGGGAGGGCTTGAGCAGTTCTTC. Its translation is CASSGAAGGLEQFF. The chain has TRBV6-1 and TRBJ2-1; 10 positions match TRBD2. V shed 4 bases, J shed 9 bases, and the junction held 6 bases outside the gene matches. Per germline, CDR1 MNHNS and CDR2 SASEGT. The CDR3 covers 14 residues.

The chain is built from TRBV7-9 and TRBJ2-2; no definite D call. The V and J ends lost 5 bases and 6 bases respectively, with 7 bases between them. The germline CDR1 and CDR2 sequences are SEHNR and FQNEAQ (reference sequence). The CDR3 is 12 amino acids. The CDR3, as DNA: TGTGCCAGCAGCCGTCCGGCCGGGGAGCTGTTTTTT. As protein: CASSRPAGELFF.

The rearrangement links TRBV2 to TRBJ2-1; 7 nucleotides line up with TRBD2. After removal of 6 bases from V and 4 bases from J, the junction contained 9 bases not matched to a gene. Germline V gene sequence: CDR1 SNHLY, CDR2 FYNNEI. The CDR3 runs 15 residues. The CDR3 protein is CASSPNGRTYNEQFF. CDR3 bases: TGTGCCAGCAGCCCCAACGGGAGGACTTACAATGAGCAGTTCTTC.

V and J are TRBV30 and TRBJ1-4, with D tentatively TRBD1 (5 bases). CDR1 is GTSNPN, CDR2 SVGIG, per germline (reference sequence). Between the trimmed V and J ends, which lost 0 bases and 5 bases, there was a span of 10 bases. CDR3 length: 14 amino acids. The DNA of the CDR3 is TGTGCCTGGAGTGTTGACAGACTAAATGAAAAACTGTTTTTT. This sequence encodes CAWSVDRLNEKLFF.

V gene TRBV30 combines with J gene TRBJ2-5; D unclear. The closer fit of TRBJ2-7 to the DNA end suggests the J call may be wrong. The V gene's germline CDR1 is GTSNPN and CDR2 SVGIG (reference sequence). The length of the CDR3 is 14 residues. In DNA, the CDR3 is TGTGCCTGGAGTGTAATTGACGACTCCTACGAGCAGTACTTC. Translating gives CAWSVIDDSYEQYF.

This clone was observed a single time. In the same sample, other DNA sequences code for this CDR3. The chain joins TRBV19 to TRBJ1-2; 12 bases map to TRBD1. The CDR3 extends over 15 amino acids. Germline values: CDR1 LNHDA, CDR2 SQIVND (reference sequence). After removal of 5 bases from V and 5 bases from J, the junction contained 6 bases not matched to a gene. CDR3 DNA: TGTGCCAGTAGTTCGGGACAGGGGGCCCCGTATGGCTACACCTTC. Amino acids: CASSSGQGAPYGYTF.

The rearrangement uses TRBV15 and TRBJ2-5; 7 bases match TRBD2. Germline V lookup: CDR1 LNHNV, CDR2 YYDKDF (reference sequence). V shed 4 bases, J shed 5 bases, and the junction held 10 bases outside the gene matches. The CDR3 length is 15 residues. The CDR3 spells CATSTTRGVGETQYF. CDR3 nucleotides: TGTGCCACCAGCACAACCCGGGGGGTCGGGGAGACCCAGTACTTC.

This rearrangement joins TRBV29-1 to TRBJ2-7, with D tentatively TRBD1 (6 bases). V was shortened by 4 bases and J by 3 bases, with 16 bases between the two germline ends. Germline CDR1 and CDR2: SQVTM and ANQGSEA. There are 14 residues in the CDR3. This CDR3 reads CSVVLPRGNYEQYF. The CDR3 region has the DNA TGCAGCGTTGTACTCCCGAGGGGGAACTACGAGCAGTACTTC.

This clone was seen only once. The rearrangement links TRBV28 to TRBJ2-3; D may be TRBD2 (7 bases). The germline gives CDR1 MDHEN, CDR2 SYDVKM. Deletions cut 4 bases from V and 8 bases from J, with 13 bases between. This CDR3 spans 13 amino acids. CDR3 amino acids: CASSSQGGGTQYF. CDR3 bases: TGTGCCAGCAGTTCACAGGGCGGGGGTACGCAGTATTTT.

The V gene is TRBV19, the J gene TRBJ2-1; 10 bases line up with TRBD2. The CDR3 totals 15 residues. V trimming: 6 bases; J trimming: 0 bases; junction bases outside the gene matches: 2. Per germline, CDR1 LNHDA and CDR2 SQIVND (reference sequence). The CDR3 bases are TGTGCCAGTAGATTAGCGGGGGGCTCCTACAATGAGCAGTTCTTC. Protein sequence: CASRLAGGSYNEQFF. Filled out from reference TRBV19 and TRBJ2-1, the complete variable domain reads DGGITQSPKYLFRKEGQNVTLSCEQNLNHDAMYWYRQDPGQGLRLIYYSQIVNDFQKGDIAEGYSVSREKKESFPLTVTSAQKNPTAFYLCASRLAGGSYNEQFFGPGTRLTVL.

The chain has TRBV29-1 and TRBJ1-2, with a weak D call TRBD1 (5 bases). Germline V gives CDR1 SQVTM, CDR2 ANQGSEA. The CDR3 length is 14 residues. V shed 0 bases and J shed 5 bases, with 13 bases lying between them. Here the CDR3 DNA reads TGCAGCGTTGAAGATCGCAGGGATCCTTATGGCTACACCTTC. This gives the protein CSVEDRRDPYGYTF.